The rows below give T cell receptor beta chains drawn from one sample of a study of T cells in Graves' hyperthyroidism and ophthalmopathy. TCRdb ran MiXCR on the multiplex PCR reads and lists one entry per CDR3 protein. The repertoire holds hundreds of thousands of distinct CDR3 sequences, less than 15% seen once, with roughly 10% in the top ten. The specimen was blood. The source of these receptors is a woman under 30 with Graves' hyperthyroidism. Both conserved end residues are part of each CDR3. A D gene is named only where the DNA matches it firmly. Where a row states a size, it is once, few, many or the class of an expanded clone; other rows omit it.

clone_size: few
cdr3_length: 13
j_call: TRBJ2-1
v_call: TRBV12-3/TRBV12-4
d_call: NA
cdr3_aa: CASSRRVYNEQFF
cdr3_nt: TGTGCCAGCAGCCGCCGGGTCTACAATGAGCAGTTCTTC

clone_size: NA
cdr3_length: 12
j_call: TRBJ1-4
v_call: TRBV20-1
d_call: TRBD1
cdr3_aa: CSGRQGNEKLFF
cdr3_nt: TGCAGTGGCAGACAGGGCAATGAAAAACTGTTTTTT

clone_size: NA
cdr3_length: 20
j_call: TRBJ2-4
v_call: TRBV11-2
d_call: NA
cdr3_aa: CASSLNDLDTLIRAKNIQYF
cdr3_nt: TGTGCCAGCAGCCTCAATGATCTGGACACCCTGATTCGGGCCAAAAACATTCAGTACTTC

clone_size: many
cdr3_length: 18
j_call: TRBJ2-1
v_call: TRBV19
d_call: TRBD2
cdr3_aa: CASSTGLAGDSFYNEQFF
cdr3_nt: TGTGCCAGTAGCACGGGACTAGCGGGAGATTCCTTTTACAATGAGCAGTTCTTC

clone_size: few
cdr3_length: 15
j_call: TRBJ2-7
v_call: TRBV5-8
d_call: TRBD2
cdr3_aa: CASSLGTSRNGEQYF
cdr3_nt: TGTGCCAGCAGCTTGGGGACTAGCCGGAATGGCGAGCAGTACTTC

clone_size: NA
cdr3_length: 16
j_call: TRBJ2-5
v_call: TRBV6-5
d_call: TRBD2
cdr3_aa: CASSYSSGTPRRTQYF
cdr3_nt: TGTGCCAGCAGTTACTCAAGCGGGACCCCTCGGAGGACCCAGTACTTC

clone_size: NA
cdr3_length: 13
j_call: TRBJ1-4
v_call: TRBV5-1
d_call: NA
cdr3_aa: CASSSGTGEKLFF
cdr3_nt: TGCGCCAGCAGCTCCGGGACGGGCGAAAAACTGTTTTTT

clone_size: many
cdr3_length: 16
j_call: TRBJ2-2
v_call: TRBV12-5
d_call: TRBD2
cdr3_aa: CASVGLAGERTGELFF
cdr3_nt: TGTGCTAGCGTGGGACTAGCGGGAGAGAGGACCGGGGAGCTGTTTTTT

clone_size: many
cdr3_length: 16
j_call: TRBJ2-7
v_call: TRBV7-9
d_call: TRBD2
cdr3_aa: CASSGRSGRGSYEQYF
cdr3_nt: TGTGCCAGCAGCGGACGGAGCGGGAGAGGTTCCTACGAGCAGTACTTC

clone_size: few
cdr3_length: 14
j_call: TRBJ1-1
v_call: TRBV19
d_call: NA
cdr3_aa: CASSIGHTNTEAFF
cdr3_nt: TGTGCCAGTAGTATCGGACACACCAACACTGAAGCTTTCTTT

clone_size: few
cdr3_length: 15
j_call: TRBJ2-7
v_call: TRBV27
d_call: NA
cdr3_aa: CASSLSDSLVYEQYF
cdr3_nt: TGTGCCAGCAGTTTATCGGACAGCTTAGTATACGAGCAGTACTTC

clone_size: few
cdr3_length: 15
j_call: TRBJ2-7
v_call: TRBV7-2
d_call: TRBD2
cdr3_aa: CASSLEGGRVYEQYF
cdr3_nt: TGTGCCAGCAGCTTAGAAGGCGGGAGAGTCTACGAGCAGTACTTC

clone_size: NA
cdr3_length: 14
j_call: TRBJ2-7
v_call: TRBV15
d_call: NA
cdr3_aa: CATSRVWGAYEQYF
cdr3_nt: TGTGCCACCAGCAGGGTTTGGGGAGCCTACGAGCAGTACTTC

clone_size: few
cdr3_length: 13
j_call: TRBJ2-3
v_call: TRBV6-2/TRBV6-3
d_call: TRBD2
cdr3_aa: CASSQVGGDTQYF
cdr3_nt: TGTGCCAGCAGCCAAGTGGGAGGGGATACGCAGTATTTT

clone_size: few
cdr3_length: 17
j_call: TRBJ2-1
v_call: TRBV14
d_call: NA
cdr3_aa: CASSQDPGGQRRNEQFF
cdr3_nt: TGTGCCAGCAGCCAAGATCCCGGGGGCCAGCGCCGCAATGAGCAGTTCTTC

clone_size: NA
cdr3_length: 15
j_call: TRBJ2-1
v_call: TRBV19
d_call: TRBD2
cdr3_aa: CASSSLAGGVHEQFF
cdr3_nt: TGTGCCAGTAGTTCCCTAGCGGGAGGCGTCCATGAGCAGTTCTTC